This TCR beta chain was obtained from a study of cytomegalovirus exposure and HLA in healthy donors. General study findings and limits: According to an earlier analysis, most TCR beta V segments yielded productive rearrangements about 90% or about 30% of the time. Immune exposure information comprised only CMV serostatus. Among CMV-associated TCR beta chains, most appeared HLA-restricted in a later analysis.

PCR primers comprised 60 Vbeta and 13 Jbeta primers. TCRdb's table, derived via immunoSEQ multiplex PCR, lists solely in-frame clones and lacks some. The sample shows approximately 150,000 clones, 77% of them seen only once. The germline gives CDR1 GTSNPN, CDR2 SVGIG (reference sequence). The CDR3 consists of 15 residues. V lost 0 bases and J lost 3, with 12 bases in between. This clone was seen a handful of times. Its cognate antigen is unknown. The TCR originated in a female donor in good health and CMV-seronegative. The rearrangement uses TRBV30 and TRBJ1-3; a possible D gene is TRBD1 (5 bases). The sample consisted of PBMCs. CDR3 nucleotide sequence: TGTGCCTGGAGTGTAAAGCAGGGACTTGGAAACACCATATATTTT. Amino acids: CAWSVKQGLGNTIYF.